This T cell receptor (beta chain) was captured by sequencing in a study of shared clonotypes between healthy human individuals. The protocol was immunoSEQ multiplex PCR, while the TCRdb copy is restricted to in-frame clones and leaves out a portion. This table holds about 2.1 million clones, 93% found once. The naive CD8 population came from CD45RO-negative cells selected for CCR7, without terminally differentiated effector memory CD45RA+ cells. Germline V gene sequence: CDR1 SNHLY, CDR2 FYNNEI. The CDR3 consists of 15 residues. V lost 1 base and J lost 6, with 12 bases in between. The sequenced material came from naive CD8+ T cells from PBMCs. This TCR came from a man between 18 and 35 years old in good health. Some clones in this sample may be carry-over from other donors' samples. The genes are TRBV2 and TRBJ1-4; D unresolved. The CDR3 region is CASSEGSQSHEKLFF. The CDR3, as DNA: TGTGCCAGCAGTGAAGGATCACAGTCACATGAAAAACTGTTTTTT.